The clone carrying this TCR beta chain was seen more than once but under ten times. Its antigen is as yet unknown. Every bit of the isolated RNA underwent reverse transcription, so sequencing read expressed TCRB transcripts. Measured with immunoSEQ multiplex PCR; TCRdb has only the in-frame clones, and not every one. The sample shows around 280,000 clones, about 15% of them seen only once. The sample belongs to a study of beta chain features in type 1 diabetes. Whole-study findings and limits: A moderate, significant TCRB CDR3 shortening appeared in type 1 diabetes across four CD4+ subsets.

With V trimmed by 8 bases and J by 0 bases, 8 bases remained unmatched. Looked up from germline, CDR1 is MNHEY and CDR2 is SMNVEV (reference sequence). This CDR3 region has 15 residues. This TCR derives from a man younger than 30 with type 1 diabetes. Sequenced sample: naive CD4+ T cells from blood. This rearrangement joins TRBV27 to TRBJ1-1; 8 bases align to TRBD1. The CDR3 protein is CASGRQGRLNTEAFF. CDR3 nucleotide sequence: TGTGCCAGCGGTAGACAGGGGCGACTGAACACTGAAGCTTTCTTT.